One T cell receptor (beta chain) is described in this entry. Its antigen is not known. The use of a sample-barcoded 5' primer and a J-beta primer mix characterized a second PCR of roughly 6 to 11 cycles. With 12 random nucleotides, a template-switch adaptor tagged each individual cDNA molecule. TCRdb ran MiXCR on the 5' RACE reads and lists one entry per CDR3 protein. The table lists approximately 290,000 distinct CDR3 sequences, 27% of them singletons. The CDR3 totals 16 residues. Unmatched junction bases numbered 5, after V lost 1 base and J lost 2 bases. Germline values: CDR1 SGHVS, CDR2 FNYEAQ. The data are from a study of blood T cells in healthy people across ages. About the research overall: The template switching approach captured approximately one barcoded beta molecule for every two T cells.

Study conclusions and caveats: Older age went with lower TCR beta diversity per million T cells, in a roughly linear way.

This chain connects TRBV7-6 to TRBJ2-5; 9 bases are shared with TRBD2. The TCR was taken from a woman between 65 and 79 years old in good health. What was sequenced was blood. In DNA, the CDR3 is TGTGCCAGCAGCTTAGTTCCTAGCGGGGCGCAAGAGACCCAGTACTTC. It yields the protein CASSLVPSGAQETQYF.